This T cell receptor beta chain appears in the sequencing data of a study of blood T cell repertoires in COVID-19. The table came from immunoSEQ multiplex PCR; TCRdb's copy has only in-frame clones and leaves some out. The data hold roughly 430,000 clones, with roughly 90% observed a single time. Germline assignment: CDR1 SGDLS and CDR2 YYNGEE. The CDR3 sequence is 16 residues long. V was pared by 0 bases and J by 0 bases, with 11 bases between. The study recruited people aged 18 to 89 years across around 24 US areas. Cohort assignment relied on participant-reported clinical history. The chain uses TRBV9 and TRBJ2-3, with D unresolved. The TCR originated in a woman aged 18-29 years who had been exposed to COVID-19. Sequenced sample: PBMCs or T cells enriched from blood (not recorded which). For the CDR3, the DNA is TGTGCCAGCAGCGTAGATGTACCTAGGAGCACAGATACGCAGTATTTT. Translation gives CASSVDVPRSTDTQYF.